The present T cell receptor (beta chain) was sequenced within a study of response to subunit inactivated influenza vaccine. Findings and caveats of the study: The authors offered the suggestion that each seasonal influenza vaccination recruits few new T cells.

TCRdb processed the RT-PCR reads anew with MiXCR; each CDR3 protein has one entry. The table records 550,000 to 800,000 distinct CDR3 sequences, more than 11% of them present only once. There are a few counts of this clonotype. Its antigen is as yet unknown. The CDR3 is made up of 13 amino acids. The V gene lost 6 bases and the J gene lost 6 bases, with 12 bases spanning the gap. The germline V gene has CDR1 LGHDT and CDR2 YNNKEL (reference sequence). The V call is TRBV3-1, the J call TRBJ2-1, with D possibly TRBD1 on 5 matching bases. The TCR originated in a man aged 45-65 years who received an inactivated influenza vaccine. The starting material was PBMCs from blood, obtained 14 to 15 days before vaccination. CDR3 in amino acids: CASRPAGSNEQFF. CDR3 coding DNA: TGTGCCAGCAGGCCCGCAGGGTCCAATGAGCAGTTCTTC.